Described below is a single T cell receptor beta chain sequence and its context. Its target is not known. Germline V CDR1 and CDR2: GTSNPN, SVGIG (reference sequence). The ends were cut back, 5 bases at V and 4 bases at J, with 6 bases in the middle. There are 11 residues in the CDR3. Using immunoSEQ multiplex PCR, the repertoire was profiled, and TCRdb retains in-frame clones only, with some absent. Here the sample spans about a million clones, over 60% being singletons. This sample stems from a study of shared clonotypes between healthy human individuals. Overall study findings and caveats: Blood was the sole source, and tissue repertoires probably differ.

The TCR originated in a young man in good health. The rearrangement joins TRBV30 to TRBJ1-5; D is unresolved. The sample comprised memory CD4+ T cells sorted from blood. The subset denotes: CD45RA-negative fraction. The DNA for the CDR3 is TGTGCCTGGGGGGAGAATCAGCCCCAGCATTTT. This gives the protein CAWGENQPQHF.